Listed below are T cell receptor beta chains from one sample, sequenced in a study of cytotoxic CD8 clonotypes in ibrutinib-treated CLL. Measured with immunoSEQ multiplex PCR; TCRdb has only the in-frame clones, and not every one. The data hold a few hundred thousand clones, with about 77% observed a single time. The sample consisted of PBMCs, taken before ibrutinib treatment. The receptors originated from a human donor with chronic lymphocytic leukemia. The conserved cysteine and the conserved F or W are not part of the CDR3 here.

v_call: TRBV29-1
j_call: TRBJ2-2
cdr3_aa: SVEFPSGNPGELF

v_call: TRBV30
j_call: TRBJ2-5
cdr3_aa: AWSTGTSGRKAQY

v_call: TRBV19
j_call: TRBJ2-5
cdr3_aa: ASSIESQARETQY

v_call: TRBV15
j_call: TRBJ1-1
cdr3_aa: ATSRDRTVWAF

v_call: TRBV6-1
j_call: TRBJ2-7
cdr3_aa: ASSRDRFSYEQY

v_call: TRBV7-2
j_call: TRBJ2-2
cdr3_aa: ASRPLAGGGGELF

v_call: TRBV2
j_call: TRBJ1-4
cdr3_aa: ASSRAMNEKLF

v_call: TRBV6-1
j_call: TRBJ1-3
cdr3_aa: ASSWWQGVVNTIY

v_call: TRBV20-1
j_call: TRBJ2-5
cdr3_aa: SVPTIETQY

v_call: TRBV4-1
j_call: TRBJ2-3
cdr3_aa: ASSQDQGTATSTDTQY

v_call: TRBV27
j_call: TRBJ2-7
cdr3_aa: ASSFEGTYEQY

v_call: TRBV20-1
j_call: TRBJ2-5
cdr3_aa: SARQETQY

v_call: TRBV2
j_call: TRBJ1-4
cdr3_aa: ASRDREYEKLF

v_call: TRBV5-1
j_call: TRBJ2-3
cdr3_aa: ASSLGLARTDTQY

v_call: TRBV29-1
j_call: TRBJ1-1
cdr3_aa: SVRGTPEAF

v_call: TRBV5-1
j_call: TRBJ2-1
cdr3_aa: ASRDSSGASYNEQF

v_call: TRBV6-5
j_call: TRBJ1-1
cdr3_aa: ASRSSDRSTEAF

v_call: TRBV29-1
j_call: TRBJ1-2
cdr3_aa: SVEDLGGNYGYT

v_call: TRBV5-6
j_call: TRBJ2-3
cdr3_aa: ASSWRVSTDTQY

v_call: TRBV7-6
j_call: TRBJ1-2
cdr3_aa: ASSPSSGPYYGYT

v_call: TRBV18
j_call: TRBJ2-5
cdr3_aa: ASSPQETQY

v_call: TRBV7-8
j_call: TRBJ2-5
cdr3_aa: ASSYWGTSGRETQY

v_call: TRBV2
j_call: TRBJ1-1
cdr3_aa: ASSVRGLGTEAF

v_call: TRBV19
j_call: TRBJ2-7
cdr3_aa: ASSSGPGQY

v_call: TRBV4-2
j_call: TRBJ1-1
cdr3_aa: ASSEDRTNTEAF

v_call: TRBV28
j_call: TRBJ1-1
cdr3_aa: ASSLGGPNTEAF

v_call: TRBV5-1
j_call: TRBJ2-4
cdr3_aa: ASSFGQGADIQY

v_call: TRBV2
j_call: TRBJ2-5
cdr3_aa: ASSDLRDQETQY

v_call: TRBV28
j_call: TRBJ1-2
cdr3_aa: ASIPPGTGGANYGYT

v_call: TRBV7-6
j_call: TRBJ1-1
cdr3_aa: ASSPLHTSSTEAF

v_call: TRBV9
j_call: TRBJ2-3
cdr3_aa: ASSVGVQYTDTQY

v_call: TRBV25-1
j_call: TRBJ2-7
cdr3_aa: ASSELGTSGIYEQY

v_call: TRBV5-1
j_call: TRBJ2-7
cdr3_aa: ASSSLRQGNYEQY

v_call: TRBV19
j_call: TRBJ1-2
cdr3_aa: ASSTSRGSSYT

v_call: TRBV7-2
j_call: TRBJ1-5
cdr3_aa: ASSVDGAHQPQH

v_call: TRBV18
j_call: TRBJ1-3
cdr3_aa: ASSQSGLESGNTIY

v_call: TRBV11-2
j_call: TRBJ1-1
cdr3_aa: ATQGVRGTEAF

v_call: TRBV18
j_call: TRBJ1-1
cdr3_aa: ASSPGEGITEAF

v_call: TRBV30
j_call: TRBJ2-1
cdr3_aa: AWSPGLAGGEQF

v_call: TRBV15
j_call: TRBJ1-5
cdr3_aa: ATSPSDHANDRGYQPQH

v_call: TRBV30
j_call: TRBJ2-7
cdr3_aa: AWREWSYEQY